This TCR beta chain was recorded in a study of T cell changes during pregnancy in multiple sclerosis. Method: immunoSEQ multiplex PCR; TCRdb's copy keeps in-frame clones and lacks some. The table lists 35,000 to 45,000 clones, approximately 93% of them singletons. J gave up 8 bases and V 6 bases, and 9 bases lay outside the gene matches. Germline CDR1 reads MGHDK; CDR2 reads SYGVNS. CDR3 length: 14 amino acids. The sequenced sample was CD8+ T cells from peripheral blood mononuclear cells, obtained in the third trimester of pregnancy. This chain uses TRBV25-1 with TRBJ1-4, with 7 bases lining up with TRBD1. The TCR originated in a female donor with multiple sclerosis, enrolled in a pregnancy study. The CDR3 spells CASSATGDSEKLFF. The CDR3 coding sequence is TGTGCCAGCAGCGCTACAGGGGATTCGGAAAAACTGTTTTTT. Based on the CDR3 plus reference TRBV25-1 and TRBJ1-4, the full variable domain is EADIYQTPRYLVIGTGKKITLECSQTMGHDKMYWYQQDPGMELHLIHYSYGVNSTEKGDLSSESTVSRIRTEHFPLTLESARPSHTSQYLCASSATGDSEKLFFGSGTQLSVL.